Below, 24 T cell receptor beta chains from the same sample are listed, as sequenced in a study of blood T cells in healthy people across ages. PCR was performed a second time for about 7 to 11 cycles using a sample-barcoded 5' primer and a J-beta primer mix. TCRdb processed the 5' RACE reads anew with MiXCR; each CDR3 protein has one entry. Here the sample spans 600,000 or so distinct CDR3 sequences, more than 45% being singletons. Sequenced material: blood. These receptors came from an older man in good health.

This chain uses TRBV12-3 or TRBV12-4 with TRBJ1-1; a weak D match, TRBD1 (6 bases). This CDR3 comprises 14 residues. Trimming took off 6 bases at V and 1 base at J, with 12 bases between the two ends. For the CDR3, the DNA is TGTGCCAGCAGGGTGGACAGCCCGAACACTGAAGCTTTCTTT. Translated, it gives CASRVDSPNTEAFF.

Ten or more counts support this clonotype. The chain uses TRBV6-5 and TRBJ1-5; D unclear. CDR3 length equals 18 residues. The germline CDR1 and CDR2 sequences are MNHEY and SVGAGI. V was trimmed by 0 bases and J by 0 bases, leaving 15 bases between them. The CDR3 DNA reads TGTGCCAGCAGTTACTCGGTTGGTGGGGATTATAGCAATCAGCCCCAGCATTTT. Its translation is CASSYSVGGDYSNQPQHF.

J is TRBJ2-7 and V is TRBV7-2, with 10 bases matching TRBD2. Germline lookup yields CDR1 SGHTA and CDR2 FQGNSA. Unmatched junction bases numbered 6, after V lost 1 base and J lost 3 bases. The CDR3 sequence is 16 residues long. The CDR3 sequence: CASSLVAGGRYYEQYF. The CDR3 DNA is TGTGCCAGCAGCTTAGTAGCGGGAGGCCGGTACTACGAGCAGTACTTC.

This clonotype has at least ten counts. The J gene is TRBJ2-7, the V gene TRBV12-3 or TRBV12-4; D not resolved. The CDR3 has 14 amino acids. Trimming took off 6 bases at V and 0 bases at J, with 12 bases between the two ends. CDR3 sequence: CASSAPRTSYEQYF. CDR3 nucleotides: TGTGCCAGCAGCGCCCCCCGGACCTCCTACGAGCAGTACTTC.

The chain carries TRBV6-1 and TRBJ2-7; 8 nucleotides line up with TRBD1. Germline CDR1 is MNHNS and CDR2 is SASEGT. The V segment lost 2 bases and the J segment 4 bases; nucleotides outside the gene matches: 7. There are 15 residues in the CDR3. The CDR3 DNA sequence: TGTGCCAGCAGTGAAAATTCAGGGGGCTTTTACGAGCAGTACTTC. This gives the protein CASSENSGGFYEQYF.

J is TRBJ1-1 and V is TRBV20-1; perhaps TRBD1 as D (6 bases). Trimming removed 4 bases at V and 1 base at J, with 13 bases between. This CDR3 is built from 14 residues. Germline CDR1 is DFQATT and CDR2 is SNEGSKA (reference sequence). CDR3 nucleotide sequence: TGCAGTGCTACTGACGGACAGACGAACACTGAAGCTTTCTTT. Protein: CSATDGQTNTEAFF.

This clonotype was seen only a few times. V usage is TRBV5-1 and J usage is TRBJ2-7; 7 positions agree with TRBD2. The CDR3 is 13 residues long. The germline gives CDR1 SGHRS, CDR2 YFSETQ. V shed 1 base, J shed 6 bases, and the junction held 4 bases outside the gene matches. CDR3 sequence reads: CASSLISGGEQYF. CDR3 DNA: TGCGCCAGCAGCTTGATATCGGGGGGCGAGCAGTACTTC.

There are many counts of this clonotype. The chain couples TRBV6-6 to TRBJ1-2, with 11 bases matching TRBD1. There are 17 residues in the CDR3. V lost 6 bases and J lost 6; bases outside the gene matches: 15. From germline, CDR1 is MNHNY and CDR2 SVGAGI (reference sequence). The CDR3 nucleotides are TGTGCCAGCAGCACCAGCCGGACAGGGGGCTTCAATGATGGCTACACCTTC. As protein: CASSTSRTGGFNDGYTF.

This clonotype occurred a few times. This chain uses TRBV6-1 with TRBJ1-4; D possibly corresponds to TRBD1 (6 bases). This CDR3 has 19 residues. The germline V and J ends were trimmed by 6 bases and 4 bases, with 27 bases remaining between them. CDR1 and CDR2 from the germline V gene are MNHNS and SASEGT. Here the CDR3 reads CASSPQAGAGAPLNEKLFF. CDR3 coding DNA: TGTGCCAGCAGCCCTCAGGCAGGCGCAGGGGCTCCCCTTAATGAAAAACTGTTTTTT.

The chain couples TRBV7-2 to TRBJ2-7, with D possibly matching TRBD1 (7 bases). V lost 3 bases, J lost 2 bases, and 14 bases lay in between. This CDR3 contains 15 residues. The germline CDR1 and CDR2 sequences are SGHTA and FQGNSA. The CDR3 region has the DNA TGTGCCAGCAGCTTCGCGGGACAGCCACCCTACGAGCAGTACTTC. Protein: CASSFAGQPPYEQYF.

This clonotype was observed a few times. The gene calls are TRBV29-1 and TRBJ1-1; no clear D gene. Trimming left V 7 bases short and J 2 bases short, with 5 bases between. This CDR3 is 10 amino acids long. Per the germline V gene, CDR1 is SQVTM and CDR2 is ANQGSEA. The DNA of the CDR3 is TGCAGCGCCGATAACACTGAAGCTTTCTTT. It yields the protein CSADNTEAFF.

The gene calls are TRBV15 and TRBJ2-5; D is unresolved. V shed 0 bases and J shed 2 bases, with 13 bases lying between them. The CDR3 spans 16 residues. Germline V CDR1 and CDR2: LNHNV, YYDKDF (reference sequence). The CDR3 coding sequence is TGTGCCACCAGCAGAGATCTCGGCTATTCTCAAGAGACCCAGTACTTC. Protein product: CATSRDLGYSQETQYF.

This chain links TRBV6-1 with TRBJ2-2, with TRBD1 matching 7 bases. The trim removed 8 bases at V and 4 bases at J, leaving 7 bases unmatched. The CDR3 runs to 14 residues. The germline gives CDR1 MNHNS, CDR2 SASEGT. In DNA, the CDR3 is TGTGCCAGCCACCTAGGGACAGCCACCGGGGAGCTGTTTTTT. It translates to CASHLGTATGELFF.

The chain employs TRBV29-1 and TRBJ1-1; D is undetermined. The CDR3 length is 13 residues. V gave up 6 bases and J gave up 1 base, with 12 bases separating them. Germline assignment: CDR1 SQVTM and CDR2 ANQGSEA. CDR3 region: CSVAPARNTEAFF. The CDR3 coding sequence is TGCAGCGTCGCACCAGCTAGGAACACTGAAGCTTTCTTT.

This clonotype showed up many times. The rearrangement links TRBV4-3 to TRBJ2-1; possibly TRBD2 for D (5 bases). The CDR3 covers 13 residues. V was clipped by 2 bases and J by 6 bases, with 8 bases between them. Germline V lookup: CDR1 LGHNA, CDR2 YSLEER. CDR3 in amino acids: CASSQLAINEQFF. The CDR3 DNA sequence: TGCGCCAGCAGCCAACTAGCTATCAATGAGCAGTTCTTC.

The chain combines TRBV10-3 with TRBJ2-1, with TRBD1 matching over 10 bases. This CDR3 has 14 amino acids. Germline CDR1 reads ENHRY; CDR2 reads SYGVKD. V shed 4 bases and J 5 bases; nucleotides not matched to a gene: 2. In DNA, the CDR3 is TGTGCCATCAGTGCTGGGACAGGGGACAATGAGCAGTTCTTC. Translation: CAISAGTGDNEQFF.

J is TRBJ2-3 and V is TRBV7-2, with no clear D. In germline, CDR1 is SGHTA, CDR2 FQGNSA. Between the trimmed V and J ends, which lost 5 bases and 9 bases, there was a span of 12 bases. This CDR3 is built from 12 residues. Written as DNA, the CDR3 is TGTGCCAGCAGCCTCTTCGAGAGGACGCAGTATTTT. This sequence encodes CASSLFERTQYF.

The rearrangement uses TRBV6-6 and TRBJ1-1; maybe TRBD1 (6 bases). The V and J ends lost 5 bases and 7 bases respectively, with 20 bases between them. The length of the CDR3 is 15 residues. Germline V gives CDR1 MNHNY, CDR2 SVGAGI (reference sequence). The CDR3 sequence: CASSTQQGASGEAFF. In DNA, the CDR3 is TGTGCCAGCAGTACTCAACAGGGAGCAAGCGGTGAAGCTTTCTTT.

This clonotype has just a few counts. The V call is TRBV10-3, the J call TRBJ2-1; 7 bases are a match to TRBD2. V lost 0 bases, J lost 2 bases, and 10 bases stayed unmatched. CDR1 and CDR2 (germline): ENHRY, SYGVKD. This CDR3 contains 18 residues. The CDR3 protein is CAISESLPGGRAYNEQFF. CDR3 in DNA: TGTGCCATCAGTGAGTCCCTCCCGGGCGGGAGAGCCTACAATGAGCAGTTCTTC.

This CDR3 reads CASSYLPRPPGEQYF. As DNA, the CDR3 is TGTGCCAGCAGTTATTTGCCCCGGCCCCCTGGGGAGCAGTACTTC. V usage is TRBV28 and J usage is TRBJ2-7, with no clear D. The CDR3 sequence is 15 residues long. V was pared by 4 bases and J by 7 bases, with 20 bases between. CDR1 and CDR2 from the germline V gene are MDHEN and SYDVKM.

This clonotype was counted between two and nine times. CDR3 protein: CSALGLAVTDTQYF. The CDR3 DNA reads as TGCAGTGCTCTAGGACTAGCCGTCACAGATACGCAGTATTTT. The V gene is TRBV20-1, the J gene TRBJ2-3; the match to TRBD2 covers 8 bases. The germline CDR1 and CDR2 sequences are DFQATT and SNEGSKA (reference sequence). V gave up 5 bases and J gave up 2 bases; unmatched junction bases: 6. This CDR3 is built from 14 residues.

This clonotype was observed a handful of times. One junction end disagrees with the germline gene, perhaps due to a read error. The chain employs TRBV12-3 or TRBV12-4 and TRBJ2-3; D possibly corresponds to TRBD1 (7 bases). CDR3 size: 14 residues. As DNA, the CDR3 is TGTGCCGGCAGTTTCAGGGGGGCCGGAGATACGCAGTATTTT. Protein sequence: CAGSFRGAGDTQYF.

This chain connects TRBV5-1 to TRBJ2-1; the D gene is possibly TRBD1 (5 bases). The CDR3 covers 16 residues. Germline V gene data show CDR1 as SGHRS and CDR2 as YFSETQ. Trimming removed 0 bases at V and 5 bases at J, with 15 bases between. The CDR3 protein is CASSLARQGNNNEQFF. The CDR3 DNA reads as TGCGCCAGCAGCTTGGCTCGGCAGGGAAATAACAATGAGCAGTTCTTC.

Notes on this clonotype: Its ends do not fully match the called genes, so a read error is possible. This rearrangement joins TRBV14 to TRBJ1-5; no reliable D call. CDR1 is SGHDN, CDR2 FVKESK, per germline. The CDR3 has 13 amino acids. This CDR3 is CASGQDRGQPQHF. The CDR3 DNA sequence: TGTGCCAGCGGCCAAGATCGGGGTCAGCCCCAGCATTTT.